The source of this T cell receptor (beta chain) is a study of radiotherapy plus CTLA-4 blockade in lung cancer (dated by TCRdb to 2016 to 2018). With regard to the full study: Objective responses occurred in roughly 19% of enrolled patients, and under 40% achieved disease control.

The library was obtained by the immunoSEQ multiplex PCR assay. TCRdb mirrors the immuneACCESS table, restricted to in-frame sequences. Some clones are absent from its copies; in checked studies, under half trace to an unresolved V gene, and the reason for the others is unknown. Here the sample has around 37,000 clones; about four fifths occur a single time. 12% to 15% of the sample comes from the top ten. In this study, focal radiation therapy paired with CTLA-4 blockade (ipilimumab) was tested in patients who had chemo-refractory metastatic non-small-cell lung cancer. Points the paper makes about the study in general: The strongest predictors of response, as reported, were early dynamic changes in blood T cell clones along with a rise in serum interferon-beta after radiation. After treatment with radiotherapy and ipilimumab, TCR clones that came from tumors expanded in the peripheral blood.

The CDR3 sequence holds 15 residues, the cysteine and phenylalanine included. Only the CDR3 portion is preserved as DNA: 45 bases, with reading frame beginning at the first base. Per the germline V gene (reference sequence), MNHEY is the CDR1 and SMNVEV is the CDR2. V is cut by 4 bases and J by 3 bases, and the space between the germline ends is 16 bases. Turning to this clone: Its antigen is currently not known. One base away there is no much larger clone; base qualities are not given.

Sequences were derived from peripheral blood, sampled from a patient treated with radiotherapy plus ipilimumab. The rearrangement joined TRBV27 to TRBJ2-7; a confident D gene designation cannot be given. This TCR was sampled from a human donor with non-small cell lung cancer that progressed on radiotherapy plus ipilimumab. CDR3 sequence: CASSSLPLGYYEQYF. The sequenced DNA is TGTGCCAGCAGTTCTCTTCCCCTCGGCTACTACGAGCAGTACTTC.